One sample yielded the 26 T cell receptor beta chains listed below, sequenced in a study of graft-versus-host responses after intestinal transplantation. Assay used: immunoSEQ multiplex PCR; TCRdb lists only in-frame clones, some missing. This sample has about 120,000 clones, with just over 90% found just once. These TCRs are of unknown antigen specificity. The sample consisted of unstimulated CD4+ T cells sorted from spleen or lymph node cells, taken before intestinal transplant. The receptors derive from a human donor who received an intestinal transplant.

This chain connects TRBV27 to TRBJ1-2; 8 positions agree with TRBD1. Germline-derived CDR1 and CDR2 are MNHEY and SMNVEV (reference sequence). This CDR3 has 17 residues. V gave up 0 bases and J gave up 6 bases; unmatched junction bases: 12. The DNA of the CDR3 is TGTGCCAGCAGTTTATCGGCAGGGGGCTACCGACGCAATGGCTACACCTTC. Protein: CASSLSAGGYRRNGYTF.

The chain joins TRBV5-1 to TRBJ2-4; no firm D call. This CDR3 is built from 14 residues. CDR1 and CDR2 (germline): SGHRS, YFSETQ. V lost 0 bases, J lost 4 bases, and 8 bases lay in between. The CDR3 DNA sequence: TGCGCCAGCAGCTTGGGCCAGGTAAAAAACATTCAGTACTTC. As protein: CASSLGQVKNIQYF.

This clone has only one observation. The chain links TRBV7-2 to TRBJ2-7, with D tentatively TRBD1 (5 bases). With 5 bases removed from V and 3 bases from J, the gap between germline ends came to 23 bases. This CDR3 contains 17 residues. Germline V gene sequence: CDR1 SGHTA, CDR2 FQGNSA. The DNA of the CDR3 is TGTGCCAGCAGCCCAAACCCGGCGTGGCAGGGTGTCTACGAGCAGTACTTC. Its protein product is CASSPNPAWQGVYEQYF.

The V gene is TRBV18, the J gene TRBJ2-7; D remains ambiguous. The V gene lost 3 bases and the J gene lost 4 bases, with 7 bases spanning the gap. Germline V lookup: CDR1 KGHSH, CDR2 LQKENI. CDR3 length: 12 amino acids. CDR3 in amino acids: CASSPVEYEQYF. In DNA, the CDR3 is TGTGCCAGCTCACCGGTAGAGTACGAGCAGTACTTC. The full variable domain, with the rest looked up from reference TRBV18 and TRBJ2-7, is NAGVMQNPRHLVRRRGQEARLRCSPMKGHSHVYWYRQLPEEGLKFMVYLQKENIIDESGMPKERFSAEFPKEGPSILRIQQVVRGDSAAYFCASSPVEYEQYFGPGTRLTVT.

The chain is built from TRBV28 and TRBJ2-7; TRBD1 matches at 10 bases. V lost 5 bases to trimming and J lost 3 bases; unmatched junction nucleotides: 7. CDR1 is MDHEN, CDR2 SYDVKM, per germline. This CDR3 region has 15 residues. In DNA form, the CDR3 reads TGTGCCAGCAGTAGGGGGACAGGGGCCTACTACGAGCAGTACTTC. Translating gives CASSRGTGAYYEQYF. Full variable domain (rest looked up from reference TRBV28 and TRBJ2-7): DVKVTQSSRYLVKRTGEKVFLECVQDMDHENMFWYRQDPGLGLRLIYFSYDVKMKEKGDIPEGYSVSREKKERFSLILESASTNQTSMYLCASSRGTGAYYEQYFGPGTRLTVT.

The CDR3 reads CASSTDRDGYTF. DNA for the CDR3: TGCGCCAGCAGCACGGACAGGGATGGCTACACCTTC. The V call is TRBV5-1, the J call TRBJ1-2; TRBD1 agrees at 8 bases. This CDR3 is 12 amino acids long. Germline values: CDR1 SGHRS, CDR2 YFSETQ. V dropped 4 bases and J dropped 6; count of bases not matched to a gene: 2.

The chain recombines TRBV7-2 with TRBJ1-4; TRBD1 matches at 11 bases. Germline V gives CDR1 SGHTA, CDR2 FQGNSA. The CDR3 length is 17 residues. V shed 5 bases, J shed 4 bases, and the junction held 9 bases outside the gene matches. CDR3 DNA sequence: TGTGCCAGCAGCCCGCCGGACAGGGGGCTTCTTAATGAAAAACTGTTTTTT. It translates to CASSPPDRGLLNEKLFF.

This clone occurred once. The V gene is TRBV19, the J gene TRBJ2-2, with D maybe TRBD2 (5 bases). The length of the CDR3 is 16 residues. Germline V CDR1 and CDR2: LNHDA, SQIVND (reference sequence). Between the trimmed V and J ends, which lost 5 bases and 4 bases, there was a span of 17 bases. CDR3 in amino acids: CASSFSPGELTGELFF. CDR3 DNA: TGTGCCAGTAGTTTCTCCCCCGGGGAGCTCACCGGGGAGCTGTTTTTT.

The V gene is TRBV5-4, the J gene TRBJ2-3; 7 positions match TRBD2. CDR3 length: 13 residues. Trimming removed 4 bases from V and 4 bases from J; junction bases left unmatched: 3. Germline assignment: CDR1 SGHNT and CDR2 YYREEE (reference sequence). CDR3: CASSNGGSDTQYF. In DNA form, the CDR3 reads TGTGCCAGCAGCAACGGGGGGTCAGATACGCAGTATTTT.

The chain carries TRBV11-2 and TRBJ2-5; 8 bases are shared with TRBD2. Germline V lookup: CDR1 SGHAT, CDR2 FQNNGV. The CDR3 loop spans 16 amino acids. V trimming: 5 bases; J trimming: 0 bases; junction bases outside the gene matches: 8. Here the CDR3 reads CASSITPGGYQETQYF. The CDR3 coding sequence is TGTGCCAGCAGCATAACGCCGGGGGGGTACCAAGAGACCCAGTACTTC.

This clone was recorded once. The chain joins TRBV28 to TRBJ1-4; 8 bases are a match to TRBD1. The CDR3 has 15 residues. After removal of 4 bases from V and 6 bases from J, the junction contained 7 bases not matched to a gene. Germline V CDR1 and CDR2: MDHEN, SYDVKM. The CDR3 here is CASSSPDRVYEKLFF. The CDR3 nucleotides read TGTGCCAGCAGTTCACCGGACAGGGTATATGAAAAACTGTTTTTT.

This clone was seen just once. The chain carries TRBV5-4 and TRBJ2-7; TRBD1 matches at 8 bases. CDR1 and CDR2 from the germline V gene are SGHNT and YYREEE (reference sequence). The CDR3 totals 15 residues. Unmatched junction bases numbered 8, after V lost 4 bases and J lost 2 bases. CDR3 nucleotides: TGTGCCAGCAGCCCGGGAGACAGGGGAACCTACGAGCAGTACTTC. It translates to CASSPGDRGTYEQYF.

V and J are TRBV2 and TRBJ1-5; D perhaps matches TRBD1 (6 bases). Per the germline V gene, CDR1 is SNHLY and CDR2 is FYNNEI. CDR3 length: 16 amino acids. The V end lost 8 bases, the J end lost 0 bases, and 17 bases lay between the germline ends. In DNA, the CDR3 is TGTGCCAGCTGTTGGACAGACACTAATAGCAATCAGCCCCAGCATTTT. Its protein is CASCWTDTNSNQPQHF.

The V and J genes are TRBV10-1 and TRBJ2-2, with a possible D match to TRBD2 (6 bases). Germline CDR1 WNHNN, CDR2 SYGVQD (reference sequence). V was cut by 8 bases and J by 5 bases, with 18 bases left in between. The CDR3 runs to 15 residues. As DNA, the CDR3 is TGCGCCAGCTCTCCTAGCGCTGGTATTACCGGGGAGCTGTTTTTT. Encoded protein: CASSPSAGITGELFF.

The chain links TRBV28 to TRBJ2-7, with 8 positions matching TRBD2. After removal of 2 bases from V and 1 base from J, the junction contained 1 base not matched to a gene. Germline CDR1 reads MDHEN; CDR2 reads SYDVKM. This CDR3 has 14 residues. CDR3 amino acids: CASSLTSGSYEQYF. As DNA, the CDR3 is TGTGCCAGCAGTTTAACTAGCGGATCCTACGAGCAGTACTTC.

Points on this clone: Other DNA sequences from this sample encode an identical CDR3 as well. The CDR3 spells CSASTYEQYF. The CDR3 DNA sequence: TGCAGTGCTAGTACCTACGAGCAGTACTTC. The chain links TRBV20-1 to TRBJ2-7, with no clear D. Germline values: CDR1 DFQATT, CDR2 SNEGSKA (reference sequence). The CDR3 is made up of 10 amino acids. V shed 3 bases and J shed 2 bases, with 2 bases lying between them.

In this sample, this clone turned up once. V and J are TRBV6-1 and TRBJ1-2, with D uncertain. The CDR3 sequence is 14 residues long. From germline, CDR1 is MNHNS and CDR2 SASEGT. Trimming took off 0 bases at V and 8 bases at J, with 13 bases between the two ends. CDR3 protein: CASSEAYRSQGYTF. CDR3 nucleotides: TGTGCCAGCAGTGAAGCGTACAGATCACAGGGCTACACCTTC.

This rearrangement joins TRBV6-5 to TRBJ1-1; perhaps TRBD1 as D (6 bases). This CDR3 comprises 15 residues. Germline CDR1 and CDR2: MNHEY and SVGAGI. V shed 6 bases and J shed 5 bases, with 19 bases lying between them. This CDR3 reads CASRPRQAKRTEAFF. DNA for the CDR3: TGTGCCAGCAGACCACGACAGGCGAAGAGGACTGAAGCTTTCTTT.

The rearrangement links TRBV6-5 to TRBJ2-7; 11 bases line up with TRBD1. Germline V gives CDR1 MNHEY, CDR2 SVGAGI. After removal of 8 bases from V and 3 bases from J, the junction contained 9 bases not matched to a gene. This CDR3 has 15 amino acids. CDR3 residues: CASHRYGTGGYEQYF. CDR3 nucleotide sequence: TGTGCCAGCCATCGATATGGGACAGGGGGCTACGAGCAGTACTTC.

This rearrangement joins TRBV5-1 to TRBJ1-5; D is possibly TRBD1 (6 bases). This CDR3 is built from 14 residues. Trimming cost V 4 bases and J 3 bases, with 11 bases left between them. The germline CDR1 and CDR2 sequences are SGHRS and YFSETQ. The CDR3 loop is CASSPNRVNQPQHF. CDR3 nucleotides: TGCGCCAGCAGCCCGAACAGGGTCAATCAGCCCCAGCATTTT. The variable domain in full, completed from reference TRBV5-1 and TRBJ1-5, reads KAGVTQTPRYLIKTRGQQVTLSCSPISGHRSVSWYQQTPGQGLQFLFEYFSETQRNKGNFPGRFSGRQFSNSRSEMNVSTLELGDSALYLCASSPNRVNQPQHFGDGTRLSIL.

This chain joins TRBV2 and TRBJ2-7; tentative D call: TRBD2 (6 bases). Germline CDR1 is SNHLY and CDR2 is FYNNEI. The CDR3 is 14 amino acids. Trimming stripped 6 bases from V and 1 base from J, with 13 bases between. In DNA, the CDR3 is TGTGCCAGCAGGGCCCGGGAGAGTTCCTACGAGCAGTACTTC. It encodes CASRARESSYEQYF.

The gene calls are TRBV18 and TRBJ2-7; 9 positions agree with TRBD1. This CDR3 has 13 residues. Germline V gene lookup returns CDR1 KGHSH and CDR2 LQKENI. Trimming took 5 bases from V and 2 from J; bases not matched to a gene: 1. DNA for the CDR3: TGTGCCAGCTCAAGGGACAGGGCCTACGAGCAGTACTTC. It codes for CASSRDRAYEQYF.

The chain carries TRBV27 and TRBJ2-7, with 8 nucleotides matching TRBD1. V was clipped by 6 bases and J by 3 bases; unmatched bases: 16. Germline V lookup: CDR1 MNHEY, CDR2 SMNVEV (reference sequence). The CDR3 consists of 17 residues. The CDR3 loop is CASSLSADRDRSYEQYF. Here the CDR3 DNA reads TGTGCCAGCAGCCTATCCGCCGACCGGGACAGGAGCTACGAGCAGTACTTC.

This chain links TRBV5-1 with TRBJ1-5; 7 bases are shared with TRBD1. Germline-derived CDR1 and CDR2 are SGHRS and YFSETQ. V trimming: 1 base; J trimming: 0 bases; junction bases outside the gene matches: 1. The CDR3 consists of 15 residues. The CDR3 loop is CASSLQGDSNQPQHF. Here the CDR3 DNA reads TGCGCCAGCAGCTTGCAGGGGGATAGCAATCAGCCCCAGCATTTT. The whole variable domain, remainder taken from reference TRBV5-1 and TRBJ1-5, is KAGVTQTPRYLIKTRGQQVTLSCSPISGHRSVSWYQQTPGQGLQFLFEYFSETQRNKGNFPGRFSGRQFSNSRSEMNVSTLELGDSALYLCASSLQGDSNQPQHFGDGTRLSIL.

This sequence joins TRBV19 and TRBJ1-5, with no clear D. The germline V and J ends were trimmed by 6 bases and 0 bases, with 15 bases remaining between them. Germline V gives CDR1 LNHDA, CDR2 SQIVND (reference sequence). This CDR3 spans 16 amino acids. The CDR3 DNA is TGTGCCAGTAGGGCCGTCGGGGATCTTAGCAATCAGCCCCAGCATTTT. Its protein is CASRAVGDLSNQPQHF.

CDR3: CASSAGGSGTQYF. In DNA, the CDR3 is TGTGCCAGCAGCGCGGGGGGGTCCGGGACCCAGTACTTC. The chain has TRBV28 and TRBJ2-5; 9 bases line up with TRBD2. Germline assignment: CDR1 MDHEN and CDR2 SYDVKM. The CDR3 sequence is 13 residues long. J was trimmed by 7 bases and V by 6 bases; bases with no gene match: 6.